This T cell receptor beta chain was sequenced in a study of blood T cells in healthy people across ages. Broader study findings: Donor CMV status, an unknown factor, possibly confounded changes in expanded clonotypes.

For this clonotype: Its antigen is undetermined.

The second PCR ran roughly 6 to 11 cycles with a sample-barcoded 5' primer and J-beta primers. One entry per CDR3 protein results from TCRdb running MiXCR on the 5' RACE reads. This table holds around 940,000 distinct CDR3 sequences, around 54% found once. Every sample had a minimum of 7 million PBMCs isolated. V lost 2 bases, J lost 5 bases, and 8 bases stayed unmatched. The CDR3 extends over 16 amino acids. CDR1 and CDR2 (germline): ENHRY, SYGVKD. Input material: blood. The V call is TRBV10-3, the J call TRBJ2-5, with 10 bases aligning to TRBD1. The sequence derives from an older woman in good health. DNA for the CDR3: TGTGCCATCAGTGAGAAGACAGGGGGCAGAGGGGAGACCCAGTACTTC. It translates to CAISEKTGGRGETQYF.